Listed below are T cell receptor beta chains from one sample, sequenced in a study of blood T cell repertoires in COVID-19. Here immunoSEQ multiplex PCR was the method, and the copy in TCRdb shows in-frame clones only, minus some. This table holds some 110,000 clones, roughly 80% found once. The sequencing input was peripheral blood. These receptors came from a man aged 70-80 years with acute or convalescent COVID-19. Both conserved end residues are part of each CDR3. A D gene is named only where the DNA matches it firmly. Rows may omit the clone size; those that give it use once, few, many or a size class.

.,TRBV6-1,.,TRBJ2-7,CASSEGGVPYEQYF,TGTGCCAGCAGTGAAGGGGGAGTCCCCTACGAGCAGTACTTC
.,TRBV5-1,few,TRBJ2-2,CASIREPGTGELFF,TGCGCCAGCATAAGAGAGCCCGGGACCGGGGAGCTGTTTTTT
.,TRBV6-5,.,TRBJ1-2,CASSRFPYGYTF,TGTGCCAGCAGTCGGTTCCCGTATGGCTACACCTTC
.,TRBV5-4,.,TRBJ1-1,CASTMDSMNTEAFF,TGTGCCAGCACCATGGACAGCATGAACACTGAAGCTTTCTTT
.,TRBV5-1,.,TRBJ1-1,CASSLDGRGNTEAFF,TGCGCCAGCAGCTTGGACGGTCGGGGGAACACTGAAGCTTTCTTT
TRBD1,TRBV6-6,.,TRBJ1-2,CASSRQGNDGYTF,TGTGCCAGCAGCAGACAGGGTAACGATGGCTACACCTTC
.,TRBV3-1/TRBV3-2,.,TRBJ1-6,CASSQGRLSNSPLHF,TGTGCCAGCAGCCAAGGACGACTTTCAAATTCACCCCTCCACTTT
.,TRBV28,.,TRBJ1-2,CASRVGANYGYTF,TGTGCCAGCAGGGTAGGGGCGAACTATGGCTACACCTTC
TRBD1,TRBV19,.,TRBJ1-6,CASTPDRGSSPLHF,TGTGCCAGTACCCCGGACAGGGGATCTTCACCCCTCCACTTT
.,TRBV6-5,.,TRBJ2-1,CASSYRSSSYNEQFF,TGTGCCAGCAGTTACAGGTCTAGCTCCTACAATGAGCAGTTCTTC
.,TRBV11-2,once,TRBJ1-1,CASSLVSGGAFF,TGTGCCAGCAGCTTAGTTTCAGGAGGAGCTTTCTTT
TRBD2,TRBV11-3,once,TRBJ2-1,CASSLAGDSYNEQFF,TGTGCCAGCAGCCTAGCGGGGGACTCCTACAATGAGCAGTTCTTC
.,TRBV5-1,.,TRBJ1-2,CASSLAGQGSYGYTF,TGCGCCAGCAGCTTGGCCGGGCAGGGCAGCTATGGCTACACCTTC
TRBD1,TRBV2,.,TRBJ1-4,CASSRLRQGGEKLFF,TGTGCCAGCAGTCGACTTAGACAGGGTGGTGAAAAACTGTTTTTT
TRBD2,TRBV5-1,.,TRBJ2-1,CASSLASGRVYNEQFF,TGCGCCAGCAGCTTGGCTAGCGGGAGGGTATACAATGAGCAGTTCTTC
.,TRBV10-2,.,TRBJ1-6,CASSDDRGPLHF,TGCGCCAGCAGTGACGACCGGGGTCCCCTCCACTTT
.,TRBV5-1,.,TRBJ1-2,CASSSRPDGGGYTF,TGCGCCAGCAGTTCAAGACCTGACGGGGGTGGCTACACCTTC
.,TRBV28,.,TRBJ1-3,CASSTGQLGNTIYF,TGTGCCAGCAGTACAGGACAGCTAGGAAACACCATATATTTT